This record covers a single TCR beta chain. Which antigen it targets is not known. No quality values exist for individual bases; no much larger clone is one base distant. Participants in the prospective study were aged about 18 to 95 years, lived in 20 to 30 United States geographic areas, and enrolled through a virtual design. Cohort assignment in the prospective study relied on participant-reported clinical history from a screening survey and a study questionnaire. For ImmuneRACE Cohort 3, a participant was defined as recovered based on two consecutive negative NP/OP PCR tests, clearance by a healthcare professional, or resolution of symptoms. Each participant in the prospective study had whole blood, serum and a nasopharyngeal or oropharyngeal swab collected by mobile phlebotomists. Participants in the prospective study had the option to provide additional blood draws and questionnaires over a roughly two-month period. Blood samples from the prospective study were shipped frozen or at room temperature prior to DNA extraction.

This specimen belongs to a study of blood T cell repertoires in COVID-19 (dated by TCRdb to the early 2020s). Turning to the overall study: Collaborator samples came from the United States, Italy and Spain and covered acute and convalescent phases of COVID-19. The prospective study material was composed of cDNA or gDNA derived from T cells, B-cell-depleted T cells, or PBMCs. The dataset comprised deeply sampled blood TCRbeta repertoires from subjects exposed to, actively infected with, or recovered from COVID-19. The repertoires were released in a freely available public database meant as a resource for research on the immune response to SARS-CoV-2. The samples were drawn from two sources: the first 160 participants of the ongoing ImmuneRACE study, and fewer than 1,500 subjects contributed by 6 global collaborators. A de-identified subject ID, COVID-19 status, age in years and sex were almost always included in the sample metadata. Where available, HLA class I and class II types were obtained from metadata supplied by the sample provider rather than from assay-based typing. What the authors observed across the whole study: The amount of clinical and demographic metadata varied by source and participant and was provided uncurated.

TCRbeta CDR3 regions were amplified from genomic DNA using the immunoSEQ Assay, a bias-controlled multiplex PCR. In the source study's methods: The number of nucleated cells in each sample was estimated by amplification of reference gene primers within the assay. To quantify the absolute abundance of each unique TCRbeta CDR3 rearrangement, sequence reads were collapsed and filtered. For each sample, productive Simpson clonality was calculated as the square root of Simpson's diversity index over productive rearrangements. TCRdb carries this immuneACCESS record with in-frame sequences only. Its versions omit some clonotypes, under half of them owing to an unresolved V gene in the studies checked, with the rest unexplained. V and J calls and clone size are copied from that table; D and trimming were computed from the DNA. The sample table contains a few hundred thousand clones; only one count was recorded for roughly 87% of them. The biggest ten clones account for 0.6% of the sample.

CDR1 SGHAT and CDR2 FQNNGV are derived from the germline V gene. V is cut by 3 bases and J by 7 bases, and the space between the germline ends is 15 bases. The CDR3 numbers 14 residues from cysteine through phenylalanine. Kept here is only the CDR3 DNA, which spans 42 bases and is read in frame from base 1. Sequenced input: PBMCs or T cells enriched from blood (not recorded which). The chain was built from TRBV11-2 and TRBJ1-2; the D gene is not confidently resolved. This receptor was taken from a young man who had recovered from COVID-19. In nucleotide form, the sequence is TGTGCCAGCAGCTTCTCTTCTGGAGGTGCTGGCTACACCTTC. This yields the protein CASSFSSGGAGYTF.